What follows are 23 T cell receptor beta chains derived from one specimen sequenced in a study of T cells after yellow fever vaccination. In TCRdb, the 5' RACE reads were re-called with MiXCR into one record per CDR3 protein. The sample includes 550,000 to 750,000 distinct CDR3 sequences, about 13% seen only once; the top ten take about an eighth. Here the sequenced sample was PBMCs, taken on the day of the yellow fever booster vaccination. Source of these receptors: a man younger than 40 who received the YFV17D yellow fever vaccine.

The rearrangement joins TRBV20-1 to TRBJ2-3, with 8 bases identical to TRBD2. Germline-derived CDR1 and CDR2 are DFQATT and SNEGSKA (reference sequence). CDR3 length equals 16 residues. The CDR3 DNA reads TGCTGCGCTATATATGGACTAGCAGCTAGCACAGATACGCAGTATTTT. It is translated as CCAIYGLAASTDTQYF.

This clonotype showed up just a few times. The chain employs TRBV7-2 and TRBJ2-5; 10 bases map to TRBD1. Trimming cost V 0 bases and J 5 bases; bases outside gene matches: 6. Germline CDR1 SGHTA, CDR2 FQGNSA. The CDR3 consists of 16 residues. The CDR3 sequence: CASSLAVGQGEETQYF. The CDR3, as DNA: TGTGCCAGCAGCTTAGCTGTTGGACAGGGGGAGGAGACCCAGTACTTC.

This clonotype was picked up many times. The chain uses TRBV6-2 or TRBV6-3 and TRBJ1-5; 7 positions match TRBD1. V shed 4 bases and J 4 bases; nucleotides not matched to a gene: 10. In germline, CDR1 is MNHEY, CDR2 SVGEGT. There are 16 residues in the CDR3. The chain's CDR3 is CASSFSRGRGNQPQHF. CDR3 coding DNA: TGTGCCAGCAGTTTCTCCCGAGGCAGGGGGAATCAGCCCCAGCATTTT.

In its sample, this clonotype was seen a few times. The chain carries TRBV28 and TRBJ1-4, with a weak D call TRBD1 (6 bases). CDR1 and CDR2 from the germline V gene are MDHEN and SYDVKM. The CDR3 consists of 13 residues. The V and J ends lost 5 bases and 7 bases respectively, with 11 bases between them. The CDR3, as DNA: TGTGCCAGCAGTGGACAGTTGTTTGAAAAACTGTTTTTT. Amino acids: CASSGQLFEKLFF.

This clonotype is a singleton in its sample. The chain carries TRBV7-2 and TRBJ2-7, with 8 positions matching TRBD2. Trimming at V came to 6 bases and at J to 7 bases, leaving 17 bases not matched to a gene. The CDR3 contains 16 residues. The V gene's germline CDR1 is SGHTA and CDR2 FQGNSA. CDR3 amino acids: CASRPSRAAGGWEQYF. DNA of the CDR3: TGTGCCAGCAGACCCAGCAGAGCGGCGGGAGGTTGGGAGCAGTACTTC.

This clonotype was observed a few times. CDR3 DNA: TGTGCCAGCAGGGGGACGTGGGGGGAGCTGTTTTTT. It translates to CASRGTWGELFF. The chain joins TRBV12-3 or TRBV12-4 to TRBJ2-2, with D possibly called TRBD1 or TRBD2 (5 bases each). V lost 6 bases and J lost 8, with 10 bases in between. The CDR3 consists of 12 residues.

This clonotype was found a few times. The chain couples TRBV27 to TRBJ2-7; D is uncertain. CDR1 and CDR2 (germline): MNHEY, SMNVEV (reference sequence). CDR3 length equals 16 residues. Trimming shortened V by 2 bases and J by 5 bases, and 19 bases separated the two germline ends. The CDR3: CASSLAPGSRVDEQYF. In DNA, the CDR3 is TGTGCCAGCAGTTTAGCCCCCGGCAGTCGGGTTGACGAGCAGTACTTC.

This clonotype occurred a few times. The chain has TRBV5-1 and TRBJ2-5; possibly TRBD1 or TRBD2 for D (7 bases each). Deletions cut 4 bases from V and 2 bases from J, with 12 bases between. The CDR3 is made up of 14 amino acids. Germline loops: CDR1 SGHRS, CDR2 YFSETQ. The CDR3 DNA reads TGCGCCAGCAGCCAGGGGGGGGTACAAGAGACCCAGTACTTC. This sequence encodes CASSQGGVQETQYF.

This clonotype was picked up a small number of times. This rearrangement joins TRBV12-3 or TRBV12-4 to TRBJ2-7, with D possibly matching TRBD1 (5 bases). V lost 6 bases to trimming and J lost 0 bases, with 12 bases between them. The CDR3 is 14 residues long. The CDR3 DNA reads TGTGCCAGCAGCAGAATGACAGCCTCCTACGAGCAGTACTTC. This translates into CASSRMTASYEQYF.

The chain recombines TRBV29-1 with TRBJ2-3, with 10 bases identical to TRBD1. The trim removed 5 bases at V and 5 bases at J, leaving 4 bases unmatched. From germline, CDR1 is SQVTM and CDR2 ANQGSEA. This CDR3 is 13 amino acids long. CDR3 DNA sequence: TGCAGCGTTCTGGGACAGGGGATAGATACGCAGTATTTT. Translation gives CSVLGQGIDTQYF.

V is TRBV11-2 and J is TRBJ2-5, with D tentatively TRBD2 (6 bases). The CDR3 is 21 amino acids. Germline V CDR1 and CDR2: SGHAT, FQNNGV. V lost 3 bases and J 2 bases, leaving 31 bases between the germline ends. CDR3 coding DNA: TGTGCCAGCAGCTTCCTTCGGGGAATGGGACTGAGAGACCGGGGTCAAGAGACCCAGTACTTC. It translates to CASSFLRGMGLRDRGQETQYF.

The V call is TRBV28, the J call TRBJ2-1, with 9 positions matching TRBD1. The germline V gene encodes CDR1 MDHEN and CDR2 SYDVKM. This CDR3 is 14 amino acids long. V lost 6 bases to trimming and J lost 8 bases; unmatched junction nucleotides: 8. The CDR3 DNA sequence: TGTGCCAGCAGCTCGCCGGGACAGGGTGATGAGCAGTTCTTC. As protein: CASSSPGQGDEQFF.

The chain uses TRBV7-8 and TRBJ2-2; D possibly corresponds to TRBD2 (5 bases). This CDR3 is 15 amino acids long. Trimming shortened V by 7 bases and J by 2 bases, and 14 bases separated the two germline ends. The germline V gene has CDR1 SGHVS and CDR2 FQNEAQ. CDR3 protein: CASTMSGLNTGELFF. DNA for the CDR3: TGTGCCAGCACCATGTCAGGACTCAACACCGGGGAGCTGTTTTTT. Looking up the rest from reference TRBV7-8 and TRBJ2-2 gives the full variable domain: GAGVSQSPRYKVAKRGQDVALRCDPISGHVSLFWYQQALGQGPEFLTYFQNEAQLDKSGLPSDRFFAERPEGSVSTLKIQRTQQEDSAVYLCASTMSGLNTGELFFGEGSRLTVL.

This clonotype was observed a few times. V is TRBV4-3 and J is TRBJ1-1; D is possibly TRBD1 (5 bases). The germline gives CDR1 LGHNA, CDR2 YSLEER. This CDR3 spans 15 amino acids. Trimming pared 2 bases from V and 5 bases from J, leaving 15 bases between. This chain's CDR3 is CASSQSDREGTEAFF. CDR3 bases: TGCGCCAGCAGCCAATCCGACAGAGAAGGGACTGAAGCTTTCTTT.

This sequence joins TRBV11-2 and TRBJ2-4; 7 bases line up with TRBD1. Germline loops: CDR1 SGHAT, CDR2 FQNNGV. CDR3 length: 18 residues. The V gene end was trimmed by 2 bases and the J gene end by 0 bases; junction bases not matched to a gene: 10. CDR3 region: CASSLLGGESVAKNIQYF. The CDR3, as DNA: TGTGCCAGCAGCTTACTAGGGGGCGAAAGTGTAGCCAAAAACATTCAGTACTTC.

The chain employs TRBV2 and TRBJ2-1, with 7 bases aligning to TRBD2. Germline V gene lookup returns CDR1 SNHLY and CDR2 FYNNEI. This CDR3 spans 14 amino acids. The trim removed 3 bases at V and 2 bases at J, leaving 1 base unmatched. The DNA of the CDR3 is TGTGCCAGCAGTGACACTAGCGCCTACAATGAGCAGTTCTTC. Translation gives CASSDTSAYNEQFF.

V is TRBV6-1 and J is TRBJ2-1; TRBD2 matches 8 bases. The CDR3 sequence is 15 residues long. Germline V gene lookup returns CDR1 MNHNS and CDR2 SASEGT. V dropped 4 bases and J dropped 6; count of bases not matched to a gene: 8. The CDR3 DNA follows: TGTGCCAGCAGTGGGACTAGCCTGGGGGTCAATGAGCAGTTCTTC. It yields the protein CASSGTSLGVNEQFF.

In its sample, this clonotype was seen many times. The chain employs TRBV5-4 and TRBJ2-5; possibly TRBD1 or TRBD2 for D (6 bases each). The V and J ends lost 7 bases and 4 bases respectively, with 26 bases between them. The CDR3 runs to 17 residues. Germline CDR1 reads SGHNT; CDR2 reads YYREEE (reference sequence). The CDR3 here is CASSDRGDSDPRETQYF. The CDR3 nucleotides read TGTGCCAGCTCCGATAGGGGGGACTCGGACCCTCGAGAGACCCAGTACTTC.

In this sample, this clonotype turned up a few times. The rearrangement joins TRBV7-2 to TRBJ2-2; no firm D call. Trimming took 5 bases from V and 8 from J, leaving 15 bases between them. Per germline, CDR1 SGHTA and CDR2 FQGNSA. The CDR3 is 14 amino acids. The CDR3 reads CASSHQSSRGELFF. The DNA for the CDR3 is TGTGCCAGCAGCCATCAGAGTTCCCGAGGGGAGCTGTTTTTT. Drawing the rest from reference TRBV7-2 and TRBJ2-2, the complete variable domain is GAGVSQSPSNKVTEKGKDVELRCDPISGHTALYWYRQSLGQGLEFLIYFQGNSAPDKSGLPSDRFSAERTGGSVSTLTIQRTQQEDSAVYLCASSHQSSRGELFFGEGSRLTVL.

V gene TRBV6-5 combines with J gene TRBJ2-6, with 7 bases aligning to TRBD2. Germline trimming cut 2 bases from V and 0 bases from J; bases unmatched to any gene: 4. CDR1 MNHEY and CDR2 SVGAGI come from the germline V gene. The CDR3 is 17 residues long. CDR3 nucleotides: TGTGCCAGCAGTTACGGGGGAGGGCTCTCTGGGGCCAACGTCCTGACTTTC. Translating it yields CASSYGGGLSGANVLTF.

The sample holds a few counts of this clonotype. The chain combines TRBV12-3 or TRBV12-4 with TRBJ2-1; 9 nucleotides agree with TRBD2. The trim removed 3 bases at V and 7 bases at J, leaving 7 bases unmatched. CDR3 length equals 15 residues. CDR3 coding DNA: TGTGCCAGCAGTTTCTCGGCGGGAGGGGGTAATGAGCAGTTCTTC. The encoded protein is CASSFSAGGGNEQFF.

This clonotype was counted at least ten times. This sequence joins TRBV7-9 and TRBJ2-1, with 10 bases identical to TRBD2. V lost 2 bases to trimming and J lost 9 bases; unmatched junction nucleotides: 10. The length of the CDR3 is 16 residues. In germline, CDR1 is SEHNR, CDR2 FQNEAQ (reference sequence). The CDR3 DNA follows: TGTGCCAGCAGCTTATCGCCTAGCGGGAGTAGTTTTGAGCAGTTCTTC. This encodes CASSLSPSGSSFEQFF.

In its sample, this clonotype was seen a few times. The CDR3 region is CASNGVEGYNEQFF. The CDR3 nucleotides read TGTGCCAGCAATGGAGTTGAGGGATACAATGAGCAGTTCTTC. The chain uses TRBV2 and TRBJ2-1; TRBD2 might be the D (5 bases). The germline gives CDR1 SNHLY, CDR2 FYNNEI. The CDR3 length is 14 residues. V lost 7 bases to trimming and J lost 4 bases, with 14 bases between them.